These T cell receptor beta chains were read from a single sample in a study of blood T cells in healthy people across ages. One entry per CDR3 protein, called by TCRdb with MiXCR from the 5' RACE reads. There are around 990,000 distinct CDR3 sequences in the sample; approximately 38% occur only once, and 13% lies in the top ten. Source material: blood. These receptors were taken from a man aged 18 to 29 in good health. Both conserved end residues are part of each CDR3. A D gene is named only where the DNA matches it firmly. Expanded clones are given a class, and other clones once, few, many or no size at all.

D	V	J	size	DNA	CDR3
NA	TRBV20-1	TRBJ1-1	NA	TGCAGTGCTAGAGATAGACCTGGGGGCACTGAAGCTTTCTTT	CSARDRPGGTEAFF
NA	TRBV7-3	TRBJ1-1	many	TGCGCCAGCAGTTCGGACGGCAACACTGAAGCTTTCTTT	CASSSDGNTEAFF
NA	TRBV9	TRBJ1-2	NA	TGTGCCAGCAGCGCGGGACCGGGACTGATTAAAAACTATGGCTACACCTTC	CASSAGPGLIKNYGYTF
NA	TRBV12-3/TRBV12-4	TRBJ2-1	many	TGTGCCAGCAGTTTAATGCAGGGGCTAAATGAGCAGTTCTTC	CASSLMQGLNEQFF
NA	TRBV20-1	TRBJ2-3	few	TGCAGTGCTAGGACGAGAGCGGATACGCAGTATTTT	CSARTRADTQYF
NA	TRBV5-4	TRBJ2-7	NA	TGTGCCAGCAGCCCGGGGGGCCAAAACGCCTACGAGCAGTACTTC	CASSPGGQNAYEQYF
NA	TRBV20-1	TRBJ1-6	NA	TGCAGTGCTCTCTCCCGGTTCCTCCACTTT	CSALSRFLHF
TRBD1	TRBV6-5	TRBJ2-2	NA	TGTGCCAGCAGTTACCCATCTAGGACAGGGAGCACCGGGGAGCTGTTTTTT	CASSYPSRTGSTGELFF
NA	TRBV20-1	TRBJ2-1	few	TGCAGTGCAGAGCGGACGTCAAATGAGCAGTTCTTC	CSAERTSNEQFF
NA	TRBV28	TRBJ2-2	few	TGTGCCAGCAGTTTAAGATTTGGGACCCTTACCGGGGAGCTGTTTTTT	CASSLRFGTLTGELFF
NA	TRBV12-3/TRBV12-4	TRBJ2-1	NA	TGTGCCAGCAGAAGAGACAGAATTGAGCAGTTCTTC	CASRRDRIEQFF
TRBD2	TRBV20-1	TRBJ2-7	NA	TGCAGTGCCCGTAGCGGGGGGACCTACGAGCAGTACTTC	CSARSGGTYEQYF
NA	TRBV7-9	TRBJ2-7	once	TGTGCCAGCAGCCACCCGGGTGAGGGATACAATGAGCAGTACTTC	CASSHPGEGYNEQYF
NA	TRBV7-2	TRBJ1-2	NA	TGTGCCAGCAGTCCAGGGATCGGCTATGGCTACACCTTC	CASSPGIGYGYTF
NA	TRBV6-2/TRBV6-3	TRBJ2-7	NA	TGTGCTAGCAGACCCGTTATGGACAGCACCTACGAGCAGTACTTC	CASRPVMDSTYEQYF
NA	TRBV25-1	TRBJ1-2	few	TGTGCCAGCAGTGAATATAAAGGGGTTAACTATGGCTACACCTTC	CASSEYKGVNYGYTF
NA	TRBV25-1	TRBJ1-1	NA	TGTGCCAGCAGTGGAAGACCGGGACAGAACACTGAAGCTTTCTTT	CASSGRPGQNTEAFF
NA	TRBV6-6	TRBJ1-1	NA	TGTGCCACCTCTGTGGGGGTGATGAACACTGAAGCTTTCTTT	CATSVGVMNTEAFF
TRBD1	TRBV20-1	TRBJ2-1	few	TGCAGATGGACAGGGGTTTACAATGAGCAGTTCTTC	CRWTGVYNEQFF
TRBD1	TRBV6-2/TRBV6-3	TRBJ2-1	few	TGTGCCACCTTACTTGGGACAGGAAGCTACAATGAGCAGTTCTTC	CATLLGTGSYNEQFF
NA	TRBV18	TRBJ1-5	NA	TGTGCTAGTTCTACGACGTCAGACAATTATAGCAATCAGCCCCAGCATTTT	CASSTTSDNYSNQPQHF
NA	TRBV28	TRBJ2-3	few	TGTGCCAGCAGTTTAACGGGAACCACAGATACGCAGTATTTT	CASSLTGTTDTQYF
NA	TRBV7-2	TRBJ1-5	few	TGTGCCAGCAGCTTAGGGCCAGGAGAGAATCAGCCCCAGCATTTT	CASSLGPGENQPQHF
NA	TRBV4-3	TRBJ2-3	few	TGCGCCAGCAGCCAATTACTTACAGATACGCAGTATTTT	CASSQLLTDTQYF
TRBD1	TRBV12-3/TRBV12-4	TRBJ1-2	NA	TGTGCCAGCCGGTGGACAGGGGGCCTCTATGGCTACACCTTC	CASRWTGGLYGYTF
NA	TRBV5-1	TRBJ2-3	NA	TGCGCCAGCAGCTCTGGAATGACAGATACGCAGTATTTT	CASSSGMTDTQYF